This T cell receptor beta chain was recovered during a study of blood T cell repertoires in COVID-19. Study context: Both acute and convalescent COVID-19 samples were obtained from the United States, Italy and Spain. T cells, B-cell-depleted T cells, or PBMCs supplied cDNA or gDNA.

Trimming stripped 2 bases from V and 2 bases from J, with 10 bases between. This CDR3 is 15 amino acids long. Germline loops: CDR1 PRHDT, CDR2 FYEKMQ (reference sequence). This clone has a handful of counts. As processed by the authors: Reference gene primers were amplified, and this amplification served to estimate nucleated cell counts. Sequenced by immunoSEQ multiplex PCR; TCRdb stores in-frame clones only, minus some. V and J calls plus clone size are reproduced from that table; the DNA served to infer D and trimming. The sample holds around 140,000 clones; 70% to 85% are singletons and the top ten take about 10%.

The chain carries TRBV13 and TRBJ2-1; a possible D gene is TRBD2 (5 bases). The sample consisted of peripheral blood. The TCR comes from a man aged 60-69 years with active or convalescent COVID-19. As DNA, the CDR3 is TGTGCCAGCAGCTTAATTAGCGCTGCCTACAATGAGCAGTTCTTC. Its protein is CASSLISAAYNEQFF.